One sample yielded the 2 T cell receptor beta chains listed below, sequenced in a study of T cell responses to AZD1222 COVID-19 vaccine. Some clones are missing from TCRdb's copy, which holds only in-frame ones; the method was immunoSEQ multiplex PCR. The sample has 100,000 or so clones; about 88% are singletons. Sequences were derived from peripheral blood, sampled on day 0 of AZD1222 vaccination. All receptors come from an adult in good health.

The chain couples TRBV5-5 to TRBJ1-3, with D possibly being TRBD1 (6 bases). The V and J ends lost 7 bases and 0 bases respectively, with 14 bases between them. Germline loops: CDR1 SGHKS, CDR2 YYEKEE (reference sequence). The CDR3 totals 15 residues. The CDR3 DNA follows: TGTGCCAGCTATCAGGGGACTAACTCTGGAAACACCATATATTTT. Residues: CASYQGTNSGNTIYF.

V is TRBV7-2 and J is TRBJ1-3, with D possibly being TRBD1 (6 bases). V lost 3 bases to trimming and J lost 0 bases, with 15 bases between them. Germline CDR1 SGHTA, CDR2 FQGNSA. This CDR3 region has 17 residues. Here the CDR3 DNA reads TGTGCCAGCAGCTTGAAGGGGGGGAGGGTCTCTGGAAACACCATATATTTT. Its translation: CASSLKGGRVSGNTIYF.